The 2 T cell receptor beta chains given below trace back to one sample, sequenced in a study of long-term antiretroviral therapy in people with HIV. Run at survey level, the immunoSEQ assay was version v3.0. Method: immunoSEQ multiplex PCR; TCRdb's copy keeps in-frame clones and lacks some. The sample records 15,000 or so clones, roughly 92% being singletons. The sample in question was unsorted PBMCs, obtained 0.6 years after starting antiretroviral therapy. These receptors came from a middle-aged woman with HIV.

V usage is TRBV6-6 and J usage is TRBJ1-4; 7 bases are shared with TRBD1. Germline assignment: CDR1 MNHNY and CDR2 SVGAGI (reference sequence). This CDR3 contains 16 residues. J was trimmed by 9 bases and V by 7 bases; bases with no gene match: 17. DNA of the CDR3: TGTGCCAGCAAGTCCGACTCCGACAGGGAGGGGAAAAAACTGTTTTTT. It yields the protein CASKSDSDREGKKLFF.

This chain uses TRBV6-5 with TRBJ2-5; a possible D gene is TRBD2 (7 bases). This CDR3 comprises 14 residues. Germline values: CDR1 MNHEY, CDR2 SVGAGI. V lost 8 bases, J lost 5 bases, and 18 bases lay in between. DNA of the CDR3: TGTGCCAGCTTGGGAGGGGGGGCCCGGGAGACCCAGTACTTC. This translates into CASLGGGARETQYF.